The clone carrying this TCR beta chain was detected only once. As yet, its antigen is unknown. From the roughly 110-subject validation cohort, which was separate from the roughly 670-subject first cohort, the donors were drawn. Profiling relied on immunoSEQ multiplex PCR, and the TCRdb table lists in-frame clones only, not all of them. The data hold 55,000 to 80,000 clones, with approximately 95% observed a single time. This entry belongs to a study of cytomegalovirus exposure and HLA in healthy donors. Whole-study results and caveats: First-cohort TCR clusters were later found to tend to co-occur in the roughly 130 validation repertoires.

CDR1 and CDR2 from the germline V gene are MNHEY and SMNVEV (reference sequence). The CDR3 loop spans 13 amino acids. V shed 7 bases and J shed 1 base, with 9 bases lying between them. The genes are TRBV27 and TRBJ2-3, with D perhaps matching TRBD1 (5 bases). Sequenced sample: PBMCs. The receptor was isolated from a woman aged 18-30 years in good health and CMV-seropositive. The CDR3 bases are TGTGCCAGCAAAATACAGGGCACAGATACGCAGTATTTT. Translating it yields CASKIQGTDTQYF.